One and the same sample provided the 2 T cell receptor beta chains below, sequenced in a study of control samples from healthy donors and cancer patients. Profiling relied on immunoSEQ multiplex PCR, and the TCRdb table lists in-frame clones only, not all of them. The sample includes 70,000 to 75,000 clones, roughly 87% seen only once; the top ten take 3% to 4%. The specimen was blood. The receptors here all came from a woman between 45 and 65 years old in good health.

V gene TRBV11-2 combines with J gene TRBJ2-7, with D unclear. The CDR3 is 13 residues long. V lost 5 bases and J lost 2, with 10 bases in between. Germline lookup yields CDR1 SGHAT and CDR2 FQNNGV. The DNA for the CDR3 is TGTGCCAGCAGCCCGACGCCCCCCTACGAGCAGTACTTC. It translates to CASSPTPPYEQYF.

The CDR3 region is CASSLGTGAGTSGEQYF. CDR3 in DNA: TGCGCCAGCAGCTTGGGGACAGGAGCCGGGACTTCGGGCGAGCAGTACTTC. This chain joins TRBV5-1 and TRBJ2-7; D might be TRBD1 (7 bases). Per the germline V gene, CDR1 is SGHRS and CDR2 is YFSETQ. Between the trimmed V and J ends, which lost 0 bases and 6 bases, there was a span of 22 bases. The CDR3 runs to 17 residues.